The 22 T cell receptor beta chains presented below share a single source sample, sequenced in a study of T-cell memory formation after mild COVID-19. MiXCR, applied by TCRdb to the 5' RACE reads, yields one record per CDR3 protein. The table lists 90,000 to 120,000 distinct CDR3 sequences, roughly 19% of them singletons. The sequenced sample consisted of PBMCs or a T cell subset sorted from them (not recorded which). Receptor source: a man between 18 and 35 years old who had mild COVID-19 (a few samples of this study predate the infection). Cell type and time point are not known.

This chain links TRBV23-1 with TRBJ2-3; no firm D call. TRBV23-1 is known as an ORF, though its function is uncertain. With 8 bases removed from V and 8 bases from J, the gap between germline ends came to 17 bases. The CDR3 spans 13 residues. The CDR3 DNA follows: TGCGCCAGCGGACCCCGCCGATCGGGTACGCAGTATTTT. This codes for CASGPRRSGTQYF.

The table lists this clonotype with a few counts. The V and J genes are TRBV5-4 and TRBJ2-5; TRBD2 matches at 8 bases. J lost 5 bases, V lost 1 base, and 4 bases had no gene match. This CDR3 is 14 amino acids long. Germline V gene sequence: CDR1 SGHNT, CDR2 YYREEE (reference sequence). The CDR3 here is CASSLRGGFETQYF. In DNA, the CDR3 is TGTGCCAGCAGCTTGCGGGGGGGGTTTGAGACCCAGTACTTC.

This clonotype occurred a few times. The chain recombines TRBV25-1 with TRBJ2-3; 8 bases are a match to TRBD2. The CDR3 covers 16 residues. Unmatched junction bases numbered 11, after V lost 3 bases and J lost 6 bases. Germline CDR1 and CDR2: MGHDK and SYGVNS. CDR3 DNA sequence: TGTGCCAGCAGTGACCATAAGCGGGGGTGGATGGATACGCAGTATTTT. Translated, it gives CASSDHKRGWMDTQYF.

The gene calls are TRBV6-5 and TRBJ1-6; 8 positions match TRBD1. Trimming took 1 base from V and 7 from J; bases not matched to a gene: 3. The CDR3 runs 15 residues. The germline V gene has CDR1 MNHEY and CDR2 SVGAGI. This chain's CDR3 is CASSYYTGGNSPLHF. The DNA for the CDR3 is TGTGCCAGCAGTTACTACACAGGGGGAAATTCACCCCTCCACTTT.

The chain couples TRBV12-3 or TRBV12-4 to TRBJ1-6; D remains ambiguous. V lost 5 bases, J lost 6 bases, and 11 bases lay in between. The CDR3 loop spans 14 amino acids. The CDR3 region has the DNA TGTGCCAGCAGTCAAAGCCCGACTAATTCACCCCTCCACTTT. Protein: CASSQSPTNSPLHF.

This clonotype was found once. The chain recombines TRBV7-3 with TRBJ2-7; TRBD2 matches at 8 bases. Germline V gene lookup returns CDR1 SGHTA and CDR2 FQGTGA. This CDR3 comprises 15 residues. J lost 2 bases, V lost 5 bases, and 8 bases had no gene match. The CDR3, as DNA: TGTGCCAGCAGCCTCCTCCGAGCGGGGGCCTACGAGCAGTACGTC. This translates into CASSLLRAGAYEQYV.

This clonotype was counted only a few times. Written as DNA, the CDR3 is TGCAGTGCTAGAGACCCGGCGAGAGGCCCCGGCACAGATACGCAGTATTTT. Protein product: CSARDPARGPGTDTQYF. The J gene is TRBJ2-3, the V gene TRBV20-1; no definite D call. Germline CDR1 and CDR2: DFQATT and SNEGSKA (reference sequence). V dropped 0 bases and J dropped 1 base, with 17 bases sitting between them. This CDR3 contains 17 residues.

The V call is TRBV20-1, the J call TRBJ1-2; 7 bases line up with TRBD1. CDR1 and CDR2 (germline): DFQATT, SNEGSKA (reference sequence). V trimming: 3 bases; J trimming: 7 bases; junction bases outside the gene matches: 11. CDR3 size: 14 residues. The CDR3 is CSARAHDRVRGYTF. The CDR3 DNA follows: TGCAGTGCTAGGGCTCATGACAGGGTGCGTGGCTACACCTTC.

This clonotype was counted between two and nine times. The rearrangement uses TRBV7-2 and TRBJ2-1, with 13 nucleotides matching TRBD2. Germline CDR1 reads SGHTA; CDR2 reads FQGNSA. The CDR3 is made up of 16 amino acids. The V and J ends lost 3 bases and 7 bases, in that order; junction bases with no gene match: 6. The CDR3 protein is CASSLAGTSGVNEQFF. DNA of the CDR3: TGTGCCAGCAGCTTGGCCGGGACTAGCGGGGTTAATGAGCAGTTCTTC.

This clonotype has a handful of counts. This chain uses TRBV5-1 with TRBJ2-2, with D unresolved. The CDR3 runs 14 residues. Per germline, CDR1 SGHRS and CDR2 YFSETQ. The ends were cut back, 2 bases at V and 7 bases at J, with 12 bases in the middle. The CDR3 sequence is CASSFADPFGELFF. CDR3 sequence (DNA): TGCGCCAGCAGCTTCGCGGACCCGTTCGGGGAGCTGTTTTTT.

The V call is TRBV10-3, the J call TRBJ2-2, with D hard to call. This CDR3 contains 13 residues. V gave up 6 bases and J gave up 7 bases, with 12 bases separating them. The germline CDR1 and CDR2 sequences are ENHRY and SYGVKD. The CDR3 region is CAIRQTLHGELFF. DNA for the CDR3: TGTGCCATCAGGCAGACTCTCCACGGGGAGCTGTTTTTT.

There are a few counts of this clonotype. V usage is TRBV9 and J usage is TRBJ2-2; 8 bases align to TRBD1. Germline-derived CDR1 and CDR2 are SGDLS and YYNGEE. The CDR3 contains 17 residues. Germline trimming cut 3 bases from V and 7 bases from J; bases unmatched to any gene: 14. The CDR3 coding sequence is TGTGCCAGCAGCGCCGGACAGGGCCCCTCCGGTAGCGGGGAGCTGTTTTTT. Translated, it gives CASSAGQGPSGSGELFF. Complete variable domain (other parts from reference TRBV9 and TRBJ2-2): DSGVTQTPKHLITATGQRVTLRCSPRSGDLSVYWYQQSLDQGLQFLIQYYNGEERAKGNILERFSAQQFPDLHSELNLSSLELGDSALYFCASSAGQGPSGSGELFFGEGSRLTVL.

The V gene is TRBV5-1, the J gene TRBJ2-1; D unresolved. CDR1 is SGHRS and CDR2 is YFSETQ in the germline V gene. This CDR3 comprises 13 residues. Deletions cut 0 bases from V and 6 bases from J, with 7 bases between. The CDR3 loop is CASSLGSRNEQFF. The DNA of the CDR3 is TGCGCCAGCAGCTTGGGTTCCCGCAATGAGCAGTTCTTC. Complete variable domain (other parts from reference TRBV5-1 and TRBJ2-1): KAGVTQTPRYLIKTRGQQVTLSCSPISGHRSVSWYQQTPGQGLQFLFEYFSETQRNKGNFPGRFSGRQFSNSRSEMNVSTLELGDSALYLCASSLGSRNEQFFGPGTRLTVL.

This chain uses TRBV5-1 with TRBJ1-1, with D possibly being TRBD1 (5 bases). V gave up 3 bases and J gave up 4 bases, with 13 bases separating them. Germline-derived CDR1 and CDR2 are SGHRS and YFSETQ. The CDR3 totals 14 residues. This CDR3 reads CASSYGTLLTEAFF. DNA for the CDR3: TGCGCCAGCAGCTACGGGACTTTACTCACTGAAGCTTTCTTT.

The chain couples TRBV4-3 to TRBJ1-2; D unclear. V was shortened by 3 bases and J by 6 bases, with 17 bases between the two germline ends. Germline lookup yields CDR1 LGHNA and CDR2 YSLEER. This CDR3 has 15 amino acids. The CDR3 region has the DNA TGCGCCAGCAGCCAGGATGTCATGGCATATCATGGCTACACCTTC. It is translated as CASSQDVMAYHGYTF.

The chain joins TRBV3-1 to TRBJ2-2, with D possibly matching TRBD1 (6 bases). The CDR3 covers 13 residues. The V end was cut by 1 base, the J end by 8 bases, with 8 bases between. Germline V gives CDR1 LGHDT, CDR2 YNNKEL (reference sequence). CDR3 amino acids: CASSQGTVGELFF. The CDR3 coding sequence is TGTGCCAGCAGCCAAGGGACAGTGGGGGAGCTGTTTTTT.

The V gene is TRBV5-6, the J gene TRBJ1-6; D is unclear. The V end lost 1 base, the J end lost 0 bases, and 8 bases lay between the germline ends. This CDR3 has 16 amino acids. From germline, CDR1 is SGHDT and CDR2 YYEEEE. CDR3 bases: TGTGCCAGCAGCTTGACTAGGGCCTCCTATAATTCACCCCTCCACTTT. It specifies CASSLTRASYNSPLHF.

The V call is TRBV7-2, the J call TRBJ2-2; no reliable D call. V was cut by 5 bases and J by 7 bases, with 11 bases left in between. The germline gives CDR1 SGHTA, CDR2 FQGNSA. This CDR3 has 13 residues. The CDR3 region has the DNA TGTGCCAGCAGCCCGGCCCTGGACGGGGAGCTGTTTTTT. It is translated as CASSPALDGELFF.

This chain connects TRBV4-3 to TRBJ1-3; no clear D gene. V lost 3 bases, J lost 0 bases, and 12 bases lay in between. Germline V gives CDR1 LGHNA, CDR2 YSLEER. The CDR3 spans 16 residues. CDR3 bases: TGCGCCAGCAGCCATCTCCGCGGGGACTCTGGAAACACCATATATTTT. It codes for CASSHLRGDSGNTIYF.

V and J are TRBV30 and TRBJ1-6; perhaps TRBD1 as D (5 bases). The CDR3 sequence is 12 residues long. Between the trimmed V and J ends, which lost 3 bases and 10 bases, there was a span of 10 bases. The germline V gene has CDR1 GTSNPN and CDR2 SVGIG (reference sequence). The CDR3 DNA reads as TGTGCCTGGAGCAGGGATGGATCACCCCTCCACTTT. Amino acids: CAWSRDGSPLHF.

The chain is built from TRBV7-2 and TRBJ1-6, with D uncertain. Deletions cut 5 bases from V and 13 bases from J, with 12 bases between. Germline CDR1 is SGHTA and CDR2 is FQGNSA. This CDR3 has 12 residues. CDR3 in amino acids: CASSPFYGPLHF. For the CDR3, the DNA is TGTGCCAGCAGCCCCTTTTACGGGCCCCTCCACTTT.

To note about this clonotype: Relative to the germline gene, one junction end is altered; a read error may explain this. CDR3: CDSSLARSGPQETQYF. Here the CDR3 DNA reads TGCGACAGCAGCTTGGCCAGGAGCGGGCCCCAAGAGACCCAGTACTTC. The rearrangement joins TRBV5-1 to TRBJ2-5; weak D call: TRBD2 (6 bases). Germline V CDR1 and CDR2: SGHRS, YFSETQ. The CDR3 contains 16 residues.